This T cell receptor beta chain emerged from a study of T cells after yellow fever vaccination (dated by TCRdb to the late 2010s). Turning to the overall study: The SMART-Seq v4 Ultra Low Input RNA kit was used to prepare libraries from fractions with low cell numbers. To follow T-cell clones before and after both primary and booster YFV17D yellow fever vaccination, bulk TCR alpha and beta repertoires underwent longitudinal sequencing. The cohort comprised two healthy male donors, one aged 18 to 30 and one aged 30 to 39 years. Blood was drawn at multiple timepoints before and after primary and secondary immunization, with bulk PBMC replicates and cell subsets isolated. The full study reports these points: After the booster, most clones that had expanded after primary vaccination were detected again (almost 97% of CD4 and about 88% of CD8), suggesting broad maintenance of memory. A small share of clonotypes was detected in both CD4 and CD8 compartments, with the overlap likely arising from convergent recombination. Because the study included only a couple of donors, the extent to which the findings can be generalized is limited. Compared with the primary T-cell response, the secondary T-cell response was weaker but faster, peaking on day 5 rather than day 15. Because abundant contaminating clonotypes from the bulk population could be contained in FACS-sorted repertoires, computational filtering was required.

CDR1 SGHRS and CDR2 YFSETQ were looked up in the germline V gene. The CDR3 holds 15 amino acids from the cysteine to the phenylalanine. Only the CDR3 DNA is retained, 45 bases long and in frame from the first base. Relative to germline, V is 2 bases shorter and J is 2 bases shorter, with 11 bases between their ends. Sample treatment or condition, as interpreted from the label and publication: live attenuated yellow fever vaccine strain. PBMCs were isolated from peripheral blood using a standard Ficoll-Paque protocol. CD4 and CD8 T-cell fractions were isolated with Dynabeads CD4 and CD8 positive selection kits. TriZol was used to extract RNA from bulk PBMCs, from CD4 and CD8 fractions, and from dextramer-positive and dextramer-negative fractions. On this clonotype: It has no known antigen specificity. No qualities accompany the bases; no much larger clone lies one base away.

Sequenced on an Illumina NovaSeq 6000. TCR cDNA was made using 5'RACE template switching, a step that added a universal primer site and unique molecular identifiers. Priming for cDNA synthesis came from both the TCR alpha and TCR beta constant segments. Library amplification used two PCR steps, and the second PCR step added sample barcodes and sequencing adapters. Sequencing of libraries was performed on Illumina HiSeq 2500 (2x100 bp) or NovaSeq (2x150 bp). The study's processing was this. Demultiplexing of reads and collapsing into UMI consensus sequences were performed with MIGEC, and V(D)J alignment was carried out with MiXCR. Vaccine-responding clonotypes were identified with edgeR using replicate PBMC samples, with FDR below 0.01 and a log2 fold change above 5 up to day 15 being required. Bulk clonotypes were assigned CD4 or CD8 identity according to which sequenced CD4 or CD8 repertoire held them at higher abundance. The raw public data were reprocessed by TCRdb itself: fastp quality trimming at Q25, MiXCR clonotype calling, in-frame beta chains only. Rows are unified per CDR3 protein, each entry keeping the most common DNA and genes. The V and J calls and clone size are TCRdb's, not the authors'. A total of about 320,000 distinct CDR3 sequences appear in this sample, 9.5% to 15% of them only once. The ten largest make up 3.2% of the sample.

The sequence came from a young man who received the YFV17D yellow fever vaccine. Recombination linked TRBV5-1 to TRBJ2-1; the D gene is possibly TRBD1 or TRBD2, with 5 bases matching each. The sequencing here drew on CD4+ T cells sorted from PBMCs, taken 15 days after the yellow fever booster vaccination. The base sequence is TGCGCCAGCAGCTTAAACGGGGCAGCCTACAATGAGCAGTTCTTC. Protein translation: CASSLNGAAYNEQFF.